The 20 T cell receptor beta chains reported below all come from one sample, sequenced in a study of beta chain features in type 1 diabetes. The whole isolated RNA underwent reverse transcription, so sequencing captured expressed TCRB transcripts. The table came from immunoSEQ multiplex PCR; TCRdb's copy has only in-frame clones and leaves some out. The sample has under 250,000 clones; about a tenth are singletons. Sample: central memory CD4+ T cells from blood. These receptors were collected from a man aged 18 to 30 in good health.

The gene calls are TRBV30 and TRBJ2-3, with TRBD2 matching over 10 bases. Germline V gene sequence: CDR1 GTSNPN, CDR2 SVGIG (reference sequence). This CDR3 is 16 amino acids long. V gave up 3 bases and J gave up 6 bases; unmatched junction bases: 12. CDR3 nucleotide sequence: TGTGCCTGGAGCCTACTCGGGGGACTAGCGTTTGATACGCAGTATTTT. The encoded protein is CAWSLLGGLAFDTQYF.

There are a few counts of this clone. The genes are TRBV6-4 and TRBJ2-7; 8 positions agree with TRBD1. J lost 3 bases, V lost 4 bases, and 2 bases had no gene match. The germline V gene has CDR1 MRHNA and CDR2 SNTAGT. The CDR3 runs 13 residues. As DNA, the CDR3 is TGTGCCAGCAGTGTACAGGGGGGCTACGAGCAGTACTTC. Protein sequence: CASSVQGGYEQYF.

As regards this clone: The junction departs from germline at one end; a sequencing error may be responsible. V and J are TRBV15 and TRBJ2-7, with a tentative D call TRBD2 (6 bases). Per germline, CDR1 LNHNV and CDR2 YYDKDF (reference sequence). The CDR3 consists of 17 residues. The CDR3 here is CATSRTPNPTDLAVADF. DNA of the CDR3: TGTGCCACCAGCAGGACTCCAAACCCGACCGACTTAGCGGTAGCAGACTTC.

This clone has only a few counts. The V call is TRBV5-4, the J call TRBJ2-3; 9 positions agree with TRBD1. Germline-derived CDR1 and CDR2 are SGHNT and YYREEE (reference sequence). The length of the CDR3 is 15 residues. V lost 3 bases and J lost 4; bases outside the gene matches: 6. This chain's CDR3 is CASSSGTGLPDTQYF. CDR3 coding DNA: TGTGCCAGCAGCTCCGGGACAGGGCTCCCAGATACGCAGTATTTT.

About this clone itself: One end of the junction does not line up with germline, which may come from a read error. The chain links TRBV7-9 to TRBJ1-1, with TRBD1 as a possible D gene (6 bases). The length of the CDR3 is 13 residues. Germline V gene sequence: CDR1 SEHNR, CDR2 FQNEAQ (reference sequence). The CDR3 coding sequence is TGTGCCAGCAGACCACTTGACAGGATTGGTCCCGGCTTT. Translated, it gives CASRPLDRIGPGF.

This clone was seen a handful of times. This chain joins TRBV28 and TRBJ2-7; a possible D gene is TRBD2 (6 bases). This CDR3 spans 14 amino acids. Deletions cut 7 bases from V and 1 base from J, with 14 bases between. Germline-derived CDR1 and CDR2 are MDHEN and SYDVKM. This chain's CDR3 is CASKQMGGSYEQYF. CDR3 sequence (DNA): TGTGCCAGCAAACAAATGGGAGGATCCTACGAGCAGTACTTC. Full variable domain (remainder filled in from reference TRBV28 and TRBJ2-7): DVKVTQSSRYLVKRTGEKVFLECVQDMDHENMFWYRQDPGLGLRLIYFSYDVKMKEKGDIPEGYSVSREKKERFSLILESASTNQTSMYLCASKQMGGSYEQYFGPGTRLTVT.

This clone was found a few times. The V call is TRBV30, the J call TRBJ1-2; D is undetermined. There are 14 residues in the CDR3. CDR1 and CDR2 from the germline V gene are GTSNPN and SVGIG (reference sequence). Trimming cost V 3 bases and J 7 bases, with 18 bases left between them. The CDR3 bases are TGTGCCTGGAGCGTGACTTCGGGGATATCTGGCTACACCTTC. Protein: CAWSVTSGISGYTF.

The chain couples TRBV29-1 to TRBJ1-1, with D possibly matching TRBD1 (5 bases). Trimming cost V 1 base and J 1 base, with 7 bases left between them. This CDR3 is 13 amino acids long. The germline gives CDR1 SQVTM, CDR2 ANQGSEA. CDR3 coding DNA: TGCAGCGTTGAAGTGGGGGGGAACACTGAAGCTTTCTTT. Its translation is CSVEVGGNTEAFF.

In its sample, this clone was seen a few times. The rearrangement uses TRBV7-2 and TRBJ2-3; D could derive from TRBD1 or TRBD2 (5 bases each). The V gene's germline CDR1 is SGHTA and CDR2 FQGNSA. The CDR3 totals 14 residues. Trimming stripped 4 bases from V and 8 bases from J, with 16 bases between. The CDR3 here is CASSSLGTLSTQYF. The CDR3 nucleotides are TGTGCCAGCAGCTCGCTAGGGACCCTAAGTACGCAGTATTTT.

V is TRBV11-2 and J is TRBJ2-1, with 9 positions matching TRBD2. Trimming removed 1 base from V and 6 bases from J; junction bases left unmatched: 7. CDR3 size: 16 residues. The germline CDR1 and CDR2 sequences are SGHAT and FQNNGV. This CDR3 is CASSLAGGRGPNEQFF. CDR3 DNA sequence: TGTGCCAGCAGCTTAGCGGGCGGGAGGGGACCCAATGAGCAGTTCTTC. The variable domain in full, completed from reference TRBV11-2 and TRBJ2-1, reads EAGVAQSPRYKIIEKRQSVAFWCNPISGHATLYWYQQILGQGPKLLIQFQNNGVVDDSQLPKDRFSAERLKGVDSTLKIQPAKLEDSAVYLCASSLAGGRGPNEQFFGPGTRLTVL.

V and J are TRBV30 and TRBJ1-1; TRBD1 matches at 9 bases. The CDR3 has 14 residues. With 5 bases clipped from V and 7 bases from J, the junction kept 11 bases outside the gene matches. Germline CDR1 and CDR2: GTSNPN and SVGIG (reference sequence). The CDR3 bases are TGTGCCTGGGGACAGGGGAGCGATTATAGTGAAGCTTTCTTT. It codes for CAWGQGSDYSEAFF.

This clone appeared a few times. V gene TRBV5-6 combines with J gene TRBJ2-2, with TRBD2 identical over 13 bases. V dropped 2 bases and J dropped 6; count of bases not matched to a gene: 4. Looked up from germline, CDR1 is SGHDT and CDR2 is YYEEEE. The CDR3 has 16 amino acids. The CDR3, as DNA: TGTGCCAGCAGCTTAATAGGACTAGCGGGAGCCGGGGAGCTGTTTTTT. Its protein is CASSLIGLAGAGELFF.

This sequence joins TRBV11-2 and TRBJ2-7, with D perhaps TRBD2 (5 bases). Trimming left V 8 bases short and J 0 bases short, with 11 bases between. The CDR3 runs to 13 residues. CDR1 SGHAT and CDR2 FQNNGV come from the germline V gene. DNA for the CDR3: TGTGCCAGCCGGACTGTTAGCTCCTACGAGCAGTACTTC. This encodes CASRTVSSYEQYF.

V gene TRBV5-1 combines with J gene TRBJ2-5, with D unresolved. This CDR3 region has 15 residues. The germline V gene encodes CDR1 SGHRS and CDR2 YFSETQ. V was cut by 5 bases and J by 1 base, with 15 bases left in between. This CDR3 reads CASRSQSNFQETQYF. The CDR3 nucleotides read TGCGCCAGCAGATCTCAAAGCAACTTCCAAGAGACCCAGTACTTC.

A note on this clone: The same CDR3 can be traced to other DNA sequences in this sample. V and J are TRBV15 and TRBJ1-1, with D possibly matching TRBD1 (6 bases). Trimming removed 0 bases from V and 0 bases from J, with 8 bases in between. Germline CDR1 is LNHNV and CDR2 is YYDKDF (reference sequence). The CDR3 runs 15 residues. CDR3 sequence: CATSRDAGVNTEAFF. CDR3 DNA sequence: TGTGCCACCAGCAGAGACGCAGGGGTGAACACTGAAGCTTTCTTT.

The table lists this clone with many counts. At the DNA level, this CDR3 is encoded by other sequences in the same sample as well. V gene TRBV2 combines with J gene TRBJ2-5, with D unresolved. Germline V CDR1 and CDR2: SNHLY, FYNNEI. The CDR3 sequence is 11 residues long. V lost 6 bases, J lost 0 bases, and 2 bases lay in between. The CDR3 is CASSYQETQYF. In nucleotides, the CDR3 is TGTGCCAGCAGCTACCAAGAGACCCAGTACTTC.

This clone has more than one count but fewer than ten. The chain couples TRBV7-2 to TRBJ1-2; no definite D call. V was trimmed by 2 bases and J by 7 bases, leaving 11 bases between them. The CDR3 runs 13 residues. The V gene's germline CDR1 is SGHTA and CDR2 FQGNSA. CDR3 DNA: TGTGCCAGCAGCTTATCGGTGCACTCTGGCTACACCTTC. Protein: CASSLSVHSGYTF.

This clone was observed at least ten times. The chain has TRBV4-3 and TRBJ2-1, with TRBD1 as a possible D gene (6 bases). In germline, CDR1 is LGHNA, CDR2 YSLEER. V lost 1 base and J 6 bases, leaving 16 bases between the germline ends. The CDR3 is 16 residues long. CDR3 loop: CASSQGWGGDINEQFF. CDR3 DNA sequence: TGCGCCAGCAGCCAAGGATGGGGTGGGGACATCAATGAGCAGTTCTTC.

This clone was counted a few times. The chain employs TRBV28 and TRBJ1-2; D gene uncertain. V was cut by 5 bases and J by 0 bases, with 10 bases left in between. The CDR3 sequence is 14 residues long. The germline gives CDR1 MDHEN, CDR2 SYDVKM. CDR3 amino acids: CASSPDRSNYGYTF. For the CDR3, the DNA is TGTGCCAGCAGTCCGGACCGGTCTAACTATGGCTACACCTTC.

V usage is TRBV28 and J usage is TRBJ2-7; 9 bases agree with TRBD2. V shed 5 bases and J 6 bases; nucleotides not matched to a gene: 11. This CDR3 contains 15 residues. Looked up from germline, CDR1 is MDHEN and CDR2 is SYDVKM. CDR3 in amino acids: CASSETSGDLSEQYF. The CDR3 DNA follows: TGTGCCAGCAGTGAGACTAGCGGAGACCTCTCCGAGCAGTACTTC.